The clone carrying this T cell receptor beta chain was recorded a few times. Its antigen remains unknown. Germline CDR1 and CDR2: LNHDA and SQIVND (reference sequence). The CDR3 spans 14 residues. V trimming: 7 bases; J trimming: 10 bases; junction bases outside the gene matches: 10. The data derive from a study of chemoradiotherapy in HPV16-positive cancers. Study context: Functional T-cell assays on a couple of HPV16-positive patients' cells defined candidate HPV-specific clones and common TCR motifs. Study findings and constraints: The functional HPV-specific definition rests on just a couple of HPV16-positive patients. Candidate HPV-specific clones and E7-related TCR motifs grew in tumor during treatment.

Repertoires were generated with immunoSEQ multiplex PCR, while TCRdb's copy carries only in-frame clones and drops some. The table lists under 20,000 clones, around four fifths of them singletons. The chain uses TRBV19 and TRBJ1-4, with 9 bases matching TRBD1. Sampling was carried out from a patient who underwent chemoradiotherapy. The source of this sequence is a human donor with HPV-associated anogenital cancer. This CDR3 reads CASKDPGQGAKLFF. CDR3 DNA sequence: TGTGCCAGTAAAGACCCGGGACAGGGCGCAAAACTGTTTTTT.